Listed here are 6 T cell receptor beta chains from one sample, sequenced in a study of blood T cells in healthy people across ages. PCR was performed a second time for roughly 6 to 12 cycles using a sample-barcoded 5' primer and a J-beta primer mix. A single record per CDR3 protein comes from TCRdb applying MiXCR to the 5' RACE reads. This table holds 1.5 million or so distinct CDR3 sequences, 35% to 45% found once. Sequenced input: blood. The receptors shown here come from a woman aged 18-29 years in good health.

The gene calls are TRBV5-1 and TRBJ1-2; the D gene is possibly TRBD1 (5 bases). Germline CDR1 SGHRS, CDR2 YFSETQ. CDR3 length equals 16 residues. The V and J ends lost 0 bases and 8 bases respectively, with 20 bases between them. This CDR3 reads CASSLAGPIGGTGYTF. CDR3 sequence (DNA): TGCGCCAGCAGCTTGGCCGGTCCTATTGGAGGGACCGGCTACACCTTC.

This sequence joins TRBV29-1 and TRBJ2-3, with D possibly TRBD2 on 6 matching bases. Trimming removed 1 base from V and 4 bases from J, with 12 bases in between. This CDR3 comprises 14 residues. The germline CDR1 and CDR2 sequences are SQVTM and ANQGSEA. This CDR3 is CSVEGEAGADTQYF. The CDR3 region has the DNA TGCAGCGTTGAAGGGGAGGCAGGCGCAGATACGCAGTATTTT.

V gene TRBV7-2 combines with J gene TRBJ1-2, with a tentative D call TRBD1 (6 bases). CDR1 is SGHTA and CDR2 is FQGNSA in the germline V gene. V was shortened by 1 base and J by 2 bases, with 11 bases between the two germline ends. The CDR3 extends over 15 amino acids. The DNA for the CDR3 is TGTGCCAGCAGCTTAGTTGCAGGGGAAAACTATGGCTACACCTTC. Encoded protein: CASSLVAGENYGYTF.

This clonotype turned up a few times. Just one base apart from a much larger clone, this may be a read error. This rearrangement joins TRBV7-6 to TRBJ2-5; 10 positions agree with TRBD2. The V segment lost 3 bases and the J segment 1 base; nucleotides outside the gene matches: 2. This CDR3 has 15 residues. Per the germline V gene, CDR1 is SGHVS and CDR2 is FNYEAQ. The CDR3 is CASSFGLAVQETQYF. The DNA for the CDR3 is TGTGCCAGCAGCTTCGGACTAGCGGTCCAAGAGACCCAGTACTTC.

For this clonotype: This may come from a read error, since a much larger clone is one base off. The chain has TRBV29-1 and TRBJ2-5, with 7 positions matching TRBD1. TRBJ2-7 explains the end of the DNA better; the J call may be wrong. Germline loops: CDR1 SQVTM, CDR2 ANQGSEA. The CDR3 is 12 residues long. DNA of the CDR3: TGCAGCGTTGATGACAGGGCCAACGAGCAGTACTTC. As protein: CSVDDRANEQYF.

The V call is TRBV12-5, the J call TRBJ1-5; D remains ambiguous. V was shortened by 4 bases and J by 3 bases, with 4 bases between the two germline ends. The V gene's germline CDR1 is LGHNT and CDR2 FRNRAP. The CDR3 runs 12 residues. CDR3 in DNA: TGTGCTAGTGGTTCGGACAATCAGCCCCAGCATTTT. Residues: CASGSDNQPQHF.